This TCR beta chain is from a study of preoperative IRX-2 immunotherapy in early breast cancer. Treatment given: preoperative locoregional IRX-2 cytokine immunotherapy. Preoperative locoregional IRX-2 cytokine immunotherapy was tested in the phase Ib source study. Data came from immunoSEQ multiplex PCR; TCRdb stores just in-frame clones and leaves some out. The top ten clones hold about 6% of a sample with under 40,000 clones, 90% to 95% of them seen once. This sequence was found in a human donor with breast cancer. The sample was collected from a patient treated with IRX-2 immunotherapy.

The CDR3 coding sequence is TGTGCCATCAGCTCGACCGGGACTGAAGCTTTCTTT. Translation gives CAISSTGTEAFF. V usage is TRBV10-3 and J usage is TRBJ1-1; D remains ambiguous. This CDR3 has 12 residues. The V end was cut by 6 bases, the J end by 5 bases, with 10 bases between. From germline, CDR1 is ENHRY and CDR2 SYGVKD.